This T cell receptor (beta chain) was sequenced during a study of a mutant IDH1 vaccine in newly diagnosed glioma. Study-wide context: The treated population exhibited a male proportion of roughly 62%, a female proportion of roughly 38%, and a mean age of around 40 years. Previous treatment comprised radiotherapy, temozolomide, or both, mostly both.

Study conclusions and caveats: Any relationship between pseudoprogression and changes in top peripheral T cell clonotypes seemed absent.

As for this clone: Its antigen is not identified.

Assay used: immunoSEQ multiplex PCR; TCRdb lists only in-frame clones, some missing. The sample consists of around 64,000 clones, 83% of them appearing once. Time point meaning: baseline, week 1 (first vaccination visit). The treatment here: pre-vaccination baseline after standard-of-care therapy. Each donor presented with a new WHO grade 3 or 4 astrocytoma that tested IDH1-mutant and showed ATRX loss. Germline V lookup: CDR1 SGDLS, CDR2 YYNGEE. J lost 4 bases, V lost 1 base, and 5 bases had no gene match. There are 15 residues in the CDR3. Specimen: peripheral blood mononuclear cells (PBMCs), collected from a glioma patient treated with radiotherapy, temozolomide or both. The receptor's source is a woman aged 18-30 years with glioma. Some clones in this sample may be carry-over from other donors' samples. V usage is TRBV9 and J usage is TRBJ1-1; 9 bases are shared with TRBD1. The CDR3 spells CASSVLETGGTEAFF. DNA for the CDR3: TGTGCCAGCAGCGTACTCGAGACAGGGGGCACTGAAGCTTTCTTT.